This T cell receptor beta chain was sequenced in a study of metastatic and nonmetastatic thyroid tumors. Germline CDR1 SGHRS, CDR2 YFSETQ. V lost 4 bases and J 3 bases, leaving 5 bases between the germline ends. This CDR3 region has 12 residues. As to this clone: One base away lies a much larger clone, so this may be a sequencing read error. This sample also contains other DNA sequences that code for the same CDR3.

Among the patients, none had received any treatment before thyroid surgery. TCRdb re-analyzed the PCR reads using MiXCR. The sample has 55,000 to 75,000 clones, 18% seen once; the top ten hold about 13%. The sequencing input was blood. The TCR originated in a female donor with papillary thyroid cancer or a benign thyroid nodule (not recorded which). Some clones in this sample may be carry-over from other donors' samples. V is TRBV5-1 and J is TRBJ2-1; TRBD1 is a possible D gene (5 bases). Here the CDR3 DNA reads TGCGCCAGCAGCAGGGGCTACAATGAGCAGTTCTTC. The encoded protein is CASSRGYNEQFF.